Listed here is a single T cell receptor (beta chain). Its target is unknown. This specimen belongs to a study of CD8+CD57+ T cells in acquired aplastic anemia. Overall study findings and caveats: Patients and controls had CD8+ Simpson's diversity values that were not significantly distinct.

The template for TCR beta VDJ and CDR3 sequence profiling was genomic DNA. Via MiXCR, TCRdb re-called the reads, giving one row per CDR3 protein. The data hold hundreds of thousands of distinct CDR3 sequences, with 65% to 75% observed a single time. The V gene lost 0 bases and the J gene lost 9 bases, with 15 bases spanning the gap. Germline CDR1 is LGHDT and CDR2 is YNNKEL (reference sequence). This CDR3 region has 16 residues. This receptor was taken from a human donor in good health, serving as a control. V is TRBV3-1 and J is TRBJ1-6, with a tentative D call TRBD1 (6 bases). Source material: sorted CD4+, CD8+, or CD8+CD57+ T cells (not recorded which) from PBMCs. The CDR3 sequence: CASSQETGADRSPLHF. In DNA, the CDR3 is TGTGCCAGCAGCCAAGAGACAGGTGCAGATCGTTCACCCCTCCACTTT.